This entry is about one TCR beta chain. The junction shows a germline mismatch at one end, possibly a read error. This sample was taken from a study of tumor and adjacent non-tumor tissue in lung cancer. Turning to the study itself: Patients were aged about 31 to 76, roughly 9 men and about 5 women, stage I to III.

Germline CDR1 reads SGHDT; CDR2 reads YYEEEE. CDR3 size: 14 residues. A modified ARM-PCR protocol with three rounds of nested PCR amplified TCRbeta. TCRdb re-analysed the multiplex PCR reads in MiXCR, keeping a single row per CDR3 protein. The sample yields under 150,000 distinct CDR3 sequences, around 66% seen once. The template was RNA from unsorted bulk tissue. The chain employs TRBV5-6 and TRBJ1-5, with TRBD1 matching 7 bases. This receptor was taken from a man in his sixties with small cell lung cancer. The sequencing sample was made of lung tumor tissue. DNA for the CDR3: TGTGCCAGCAGCTTGGGACAGGGTTATCAGTCCCAGCATTTT. It codes for CASSLGQGYQSQHF.